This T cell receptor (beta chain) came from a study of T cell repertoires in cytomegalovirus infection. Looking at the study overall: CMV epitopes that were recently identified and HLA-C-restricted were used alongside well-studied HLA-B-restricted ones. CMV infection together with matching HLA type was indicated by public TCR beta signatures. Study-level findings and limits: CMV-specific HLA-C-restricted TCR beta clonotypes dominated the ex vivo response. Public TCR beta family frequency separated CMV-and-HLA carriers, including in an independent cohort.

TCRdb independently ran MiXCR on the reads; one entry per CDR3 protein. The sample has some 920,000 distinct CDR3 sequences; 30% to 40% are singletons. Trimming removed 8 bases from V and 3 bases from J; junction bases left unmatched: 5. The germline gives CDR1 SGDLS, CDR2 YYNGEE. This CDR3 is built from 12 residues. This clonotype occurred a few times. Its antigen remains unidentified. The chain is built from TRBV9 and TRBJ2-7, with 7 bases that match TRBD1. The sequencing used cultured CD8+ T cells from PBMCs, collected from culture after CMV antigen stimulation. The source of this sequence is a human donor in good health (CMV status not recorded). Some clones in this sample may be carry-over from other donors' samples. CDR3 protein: CASQGENYEQYF. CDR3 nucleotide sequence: TGTGCCAGTCAGGGGGAGAACTACGAGCAGTACTTC. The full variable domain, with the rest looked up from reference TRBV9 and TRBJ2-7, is DSGVTQTPKHLITATGQRVTLRCSPRSGDLSVYWYQQSLDQGLQFLIQYYNGEERAKGNILERFSAQQFPDLHSELNLSSLELGDSALYFCASQGENYEQYFGPGTRLTVT.